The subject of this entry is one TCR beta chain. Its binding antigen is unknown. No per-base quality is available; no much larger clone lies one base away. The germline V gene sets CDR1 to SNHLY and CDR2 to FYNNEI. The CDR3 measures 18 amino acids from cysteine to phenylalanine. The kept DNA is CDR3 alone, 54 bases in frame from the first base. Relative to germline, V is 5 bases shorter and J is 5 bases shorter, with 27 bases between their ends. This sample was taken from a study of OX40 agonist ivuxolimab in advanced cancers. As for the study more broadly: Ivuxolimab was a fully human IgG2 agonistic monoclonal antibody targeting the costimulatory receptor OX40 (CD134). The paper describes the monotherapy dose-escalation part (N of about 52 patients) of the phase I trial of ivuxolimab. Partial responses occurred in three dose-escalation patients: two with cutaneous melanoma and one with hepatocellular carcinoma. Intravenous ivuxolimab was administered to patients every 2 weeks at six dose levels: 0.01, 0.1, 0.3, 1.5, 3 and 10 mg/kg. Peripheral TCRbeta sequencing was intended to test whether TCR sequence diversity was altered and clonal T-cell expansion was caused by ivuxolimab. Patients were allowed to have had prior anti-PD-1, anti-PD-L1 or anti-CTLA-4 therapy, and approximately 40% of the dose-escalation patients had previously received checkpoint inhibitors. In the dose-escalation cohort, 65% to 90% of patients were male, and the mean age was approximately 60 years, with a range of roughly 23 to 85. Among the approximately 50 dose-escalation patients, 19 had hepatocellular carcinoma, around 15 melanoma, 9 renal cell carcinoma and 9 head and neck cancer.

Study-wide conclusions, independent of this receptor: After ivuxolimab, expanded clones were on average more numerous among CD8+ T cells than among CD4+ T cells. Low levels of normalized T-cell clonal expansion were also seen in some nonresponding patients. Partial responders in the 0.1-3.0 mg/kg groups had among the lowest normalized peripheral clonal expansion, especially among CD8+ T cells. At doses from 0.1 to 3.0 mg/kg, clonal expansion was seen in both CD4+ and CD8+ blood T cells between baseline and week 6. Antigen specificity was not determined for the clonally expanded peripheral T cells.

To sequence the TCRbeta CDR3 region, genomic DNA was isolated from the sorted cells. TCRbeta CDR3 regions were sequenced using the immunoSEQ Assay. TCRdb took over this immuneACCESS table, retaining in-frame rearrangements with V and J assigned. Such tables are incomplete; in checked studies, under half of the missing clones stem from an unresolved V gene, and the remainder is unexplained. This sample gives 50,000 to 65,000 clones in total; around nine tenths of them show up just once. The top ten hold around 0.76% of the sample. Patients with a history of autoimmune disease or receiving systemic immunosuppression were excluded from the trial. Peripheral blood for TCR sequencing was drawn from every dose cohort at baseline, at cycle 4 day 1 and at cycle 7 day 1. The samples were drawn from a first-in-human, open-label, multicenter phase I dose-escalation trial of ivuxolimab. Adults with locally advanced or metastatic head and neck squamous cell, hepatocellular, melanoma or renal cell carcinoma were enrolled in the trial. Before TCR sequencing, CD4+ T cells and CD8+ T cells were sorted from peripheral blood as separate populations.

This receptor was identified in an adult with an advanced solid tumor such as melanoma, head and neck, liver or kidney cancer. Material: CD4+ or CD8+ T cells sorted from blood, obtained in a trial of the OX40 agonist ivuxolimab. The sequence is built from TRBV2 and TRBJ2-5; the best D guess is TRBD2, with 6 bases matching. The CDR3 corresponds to CASSSGITSPPARETQYF. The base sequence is TGTGCCAGCAGTTCTGGCATAACTAGCCCCCCCGCAAGGGAGACCCAGTACTTC.